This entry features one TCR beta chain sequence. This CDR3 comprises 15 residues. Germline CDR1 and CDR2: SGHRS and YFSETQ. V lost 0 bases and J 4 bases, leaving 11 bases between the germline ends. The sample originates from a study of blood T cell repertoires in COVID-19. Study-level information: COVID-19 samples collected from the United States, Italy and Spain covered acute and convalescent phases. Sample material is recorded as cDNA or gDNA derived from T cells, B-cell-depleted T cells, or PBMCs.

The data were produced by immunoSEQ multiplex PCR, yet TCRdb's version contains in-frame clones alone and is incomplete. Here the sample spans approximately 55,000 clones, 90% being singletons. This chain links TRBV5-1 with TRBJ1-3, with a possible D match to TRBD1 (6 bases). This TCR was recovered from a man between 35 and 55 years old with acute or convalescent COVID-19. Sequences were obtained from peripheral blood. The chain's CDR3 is CASSLDQGSGNTIYF. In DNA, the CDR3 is TGCGCCAGCAGCTTGGATCAGGGGTCAGGAAACACCATATATTTT.